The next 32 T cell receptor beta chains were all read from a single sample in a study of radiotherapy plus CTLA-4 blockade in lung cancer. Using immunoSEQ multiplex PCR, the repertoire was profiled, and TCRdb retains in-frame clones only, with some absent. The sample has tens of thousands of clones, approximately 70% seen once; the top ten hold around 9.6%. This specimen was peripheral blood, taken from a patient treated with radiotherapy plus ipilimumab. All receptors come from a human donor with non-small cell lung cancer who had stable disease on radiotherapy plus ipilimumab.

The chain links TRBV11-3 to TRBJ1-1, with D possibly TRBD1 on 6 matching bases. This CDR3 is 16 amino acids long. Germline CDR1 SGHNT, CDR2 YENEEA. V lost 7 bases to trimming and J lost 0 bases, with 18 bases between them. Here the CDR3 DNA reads TGTGCCAGCACCCACCCAAGTAGGGGGTTGAACACTGAAGCTTTCTTT. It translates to CASTHPSRGLNTEAFF.

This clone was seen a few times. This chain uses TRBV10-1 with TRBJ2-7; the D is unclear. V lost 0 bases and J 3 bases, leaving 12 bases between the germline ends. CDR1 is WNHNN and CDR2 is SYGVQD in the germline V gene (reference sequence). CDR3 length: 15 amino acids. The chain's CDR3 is CASSESIGSGYEQYF. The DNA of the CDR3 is TGCGCCAGCAGTGAGTCGATCGGCTCGGGCTACGAGCAGTACTTC.

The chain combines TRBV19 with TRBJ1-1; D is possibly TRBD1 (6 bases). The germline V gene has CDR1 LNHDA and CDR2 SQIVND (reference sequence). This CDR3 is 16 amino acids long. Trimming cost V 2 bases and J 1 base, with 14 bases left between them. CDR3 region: CASSISHGQSNTEAFF. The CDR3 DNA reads TGTGCCAGTAGTATAAGTCACGGACAGTCGAACACTGAAGCTTTCTTT.

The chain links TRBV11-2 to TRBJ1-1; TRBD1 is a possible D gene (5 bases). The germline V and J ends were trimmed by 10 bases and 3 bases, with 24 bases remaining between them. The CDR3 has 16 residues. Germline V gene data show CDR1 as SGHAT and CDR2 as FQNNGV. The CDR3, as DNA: TGTGCCACGAGAGGGTGGCAGGGAGGCCGGGACACTGAAGCTTTCTTT. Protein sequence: CATRGWQGGRDTEAFF.

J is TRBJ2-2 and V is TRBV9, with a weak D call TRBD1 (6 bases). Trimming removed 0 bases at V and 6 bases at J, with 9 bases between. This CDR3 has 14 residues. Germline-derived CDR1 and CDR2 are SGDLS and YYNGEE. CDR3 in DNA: TGTGCCAGCAGCGTAGGAGGGGGTCCCGGGGAGCTGTTTTTT. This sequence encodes CASSVGGGPGELFF.

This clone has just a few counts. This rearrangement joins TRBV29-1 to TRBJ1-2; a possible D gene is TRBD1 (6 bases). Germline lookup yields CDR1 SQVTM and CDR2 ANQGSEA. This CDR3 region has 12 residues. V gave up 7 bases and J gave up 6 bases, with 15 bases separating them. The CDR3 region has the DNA TGCAGCGCCGGGTCAGGGGTGGATGGCTACACCTTC. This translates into CSAGSGVDGYTF.

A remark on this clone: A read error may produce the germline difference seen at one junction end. The CDR3 protein is CASSATGTGGAGLNF. Here the CDR3 DNA reads TGTGCCAGCAGTGCCACCGGGACAGGGGGCGCCGGGCTCAACTTC. The chain uses TRBV2 and TRBJ2-5; 12 bases map to TRBD1. The CDR3 has 15 amino acids. CDR1 and CDR2 (germline): SNHLY, FYNNEI.

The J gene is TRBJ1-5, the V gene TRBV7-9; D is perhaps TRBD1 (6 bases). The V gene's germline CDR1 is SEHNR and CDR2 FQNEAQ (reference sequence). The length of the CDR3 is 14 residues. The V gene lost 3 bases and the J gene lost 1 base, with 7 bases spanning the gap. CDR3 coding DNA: TGTGCCAGCAGCTTTCAGGGGAGCAATCAGCCCCAGCATTTT. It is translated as CASSFQGSNQPQHF. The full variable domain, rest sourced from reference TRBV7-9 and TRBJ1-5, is DTGVSQNPRHKITKRGQNVTFRCDPISEHNRLYWYRQTLGQGPEFLTYFQNEAQLEKSRLLSDRFSAERPKGSFSTLEIQRTEQGDSAMYLCASSFQGSNQPQHFGDGTRLSIL.

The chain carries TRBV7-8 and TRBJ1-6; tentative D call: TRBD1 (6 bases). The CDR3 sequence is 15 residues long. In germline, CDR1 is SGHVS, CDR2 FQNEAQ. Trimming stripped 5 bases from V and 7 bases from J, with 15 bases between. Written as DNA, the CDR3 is TGTGCCAGCAGCCTACAGGGACCACCAAATTCACCCCTCCACTTT. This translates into CASSLQGPPNSPLHF.

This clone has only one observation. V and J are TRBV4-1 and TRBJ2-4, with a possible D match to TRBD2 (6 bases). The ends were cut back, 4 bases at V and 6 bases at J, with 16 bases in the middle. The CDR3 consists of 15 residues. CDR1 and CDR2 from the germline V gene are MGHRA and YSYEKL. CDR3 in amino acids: CASSRDWFGGNIQYF. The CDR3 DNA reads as TGCGCCAGCAGCCGGGATTGGTTCGGGGGAAACATTCAGTACTTC.

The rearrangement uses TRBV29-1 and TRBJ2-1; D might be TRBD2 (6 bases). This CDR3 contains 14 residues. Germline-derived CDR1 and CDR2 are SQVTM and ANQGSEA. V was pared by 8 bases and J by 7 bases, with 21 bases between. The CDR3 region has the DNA TGCAGCTCCTCTAAGGGGACTGGGTGGAATGAGCAGTTCTTC. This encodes CSSSKGTGWNEQFF.

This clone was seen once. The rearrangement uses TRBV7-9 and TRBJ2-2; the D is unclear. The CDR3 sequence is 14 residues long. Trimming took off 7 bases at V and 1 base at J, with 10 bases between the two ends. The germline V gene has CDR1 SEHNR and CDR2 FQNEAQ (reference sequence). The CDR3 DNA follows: TGTGCCAGCAATTCCCCAGGGAACACCGGGGAGCTGTTTTTT. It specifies CASNSPGNTGELFF.

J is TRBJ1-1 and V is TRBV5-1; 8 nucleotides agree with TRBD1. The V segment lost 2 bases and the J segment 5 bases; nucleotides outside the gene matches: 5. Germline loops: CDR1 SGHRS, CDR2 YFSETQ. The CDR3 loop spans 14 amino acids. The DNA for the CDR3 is TGCGCCAGCAGCTTTCAGGGGGCAGGGACTGAAGCTTTCTTT. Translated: CASSFQGAGTEAFF.

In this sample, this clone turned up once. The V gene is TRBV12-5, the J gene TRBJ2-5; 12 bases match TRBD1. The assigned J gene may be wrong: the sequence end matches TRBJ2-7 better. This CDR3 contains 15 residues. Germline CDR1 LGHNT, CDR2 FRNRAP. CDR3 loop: CASGLTGQGAFEQYF. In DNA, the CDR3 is TGTGCTAGTGGTTTAACGGGACAGGGGGCTTTCGAGCAGTACTTC.

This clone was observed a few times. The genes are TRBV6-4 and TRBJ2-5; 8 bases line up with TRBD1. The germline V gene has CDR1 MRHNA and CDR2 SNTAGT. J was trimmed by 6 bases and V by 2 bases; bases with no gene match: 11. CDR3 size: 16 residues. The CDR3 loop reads CASSDRTGFSSKTQYF. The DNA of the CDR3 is TGTGCCAGCAGTGACCGGACAGGGTTTTCGTCGAAGACCCAGTACTTC.

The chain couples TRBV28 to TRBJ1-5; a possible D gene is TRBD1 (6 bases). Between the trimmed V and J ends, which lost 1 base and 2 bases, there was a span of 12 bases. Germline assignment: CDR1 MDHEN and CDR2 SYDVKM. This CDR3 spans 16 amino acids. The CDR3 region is CASSLSGALRNQPQHF. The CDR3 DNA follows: TGTGCCAGCAGTTTATCAGGGGCCCTCCGCAATCAGCCCCAGCATTTT. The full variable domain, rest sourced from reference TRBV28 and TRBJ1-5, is DVKVTQSSRYLVKRTGEKVFLECVQDMDHENMFWYRQDPGLGLRLIYFSYDVKMKEKGDIPEGYSVSREKKERFSLILESASTNQTSMYLCASSLSGALRNQPQHFGDGTRLSIL.

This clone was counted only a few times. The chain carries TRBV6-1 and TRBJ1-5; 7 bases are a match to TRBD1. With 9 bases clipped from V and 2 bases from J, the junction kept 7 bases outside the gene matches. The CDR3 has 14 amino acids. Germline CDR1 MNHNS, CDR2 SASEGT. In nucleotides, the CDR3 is TGTGCCAGTATACAGGGGATGGGCAATCAGCCCCAGCATTTT. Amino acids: CASIQGMGNQPQHF.

The CDR3 spells CASSLTTPSLSGGEQYF. The CDR3 nucleotides read TGTGCCAGCAGCTTAACTACGCCCTCATTGTCGGGCGGGGAGCAGTACTTC. This chain uses TRBV7-8 with TRBJ2-7; TRBD2 might be the D (5 bases). From germline, CDR1 is SGHVS and CDR2 FQNEAQ. V lost 2 bases and J 7 bases, leaving 24 bases between the germline ends. This CDR3 has 17 residues.

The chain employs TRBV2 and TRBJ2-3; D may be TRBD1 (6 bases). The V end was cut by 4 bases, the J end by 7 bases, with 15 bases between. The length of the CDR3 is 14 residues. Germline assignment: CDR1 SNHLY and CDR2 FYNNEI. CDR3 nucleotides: TGTGCCAGCAGTGTATTGGGGGCCGGTAATACGCAGTATTTT. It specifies CASSVLGAGNTQYF.

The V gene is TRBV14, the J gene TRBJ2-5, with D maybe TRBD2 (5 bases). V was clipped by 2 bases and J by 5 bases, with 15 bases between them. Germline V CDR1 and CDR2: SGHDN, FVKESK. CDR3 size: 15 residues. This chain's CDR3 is CASSQLVGSGETQYF. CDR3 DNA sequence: TGTGCCAGCAGCCAATTAGTGGGTTCGGGGGAGACCCAGTACTTC. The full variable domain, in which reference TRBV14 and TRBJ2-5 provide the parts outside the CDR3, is EAGVTQFPSHSVIEKGQTVTLRCDPISGHDNLYWYRRVMGKEIKFLLHFVKESKQDESGMPNNRFLAERTGGTYSTLKVQPAELEDSGVYFCASSQLVGSGETQYFGPGTRLLVL.

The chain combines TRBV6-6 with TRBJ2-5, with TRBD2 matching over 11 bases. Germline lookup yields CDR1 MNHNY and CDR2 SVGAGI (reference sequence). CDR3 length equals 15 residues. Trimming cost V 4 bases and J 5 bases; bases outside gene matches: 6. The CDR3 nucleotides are TGTGCCAGCAGTTTCCTAGCGGGGGGTAGCGAGACCCAGTACTTC. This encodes CASSFLAGGSETQYF.

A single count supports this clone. CDR3: CASSLNVASSNEKLFF. CDR3 bases: TGTGCCAGCAGCTTAAATGTAGCCAGCTCGAATGAAAAACTGTTTTTT. V gene TRBV7-6 combines with J gene TRBJ1-4; no reliable D call. Germline values: CDR1 SGHVS, CDR2 FNYEAQ. V was trimmed by 2 bases and J by 5 bases, leaving 15 bases between them. This CDR3 comprises 16 residues. Full variable domain (rest looked up from reference TRBV7-6 and TRBJ1-4): GAGVSQSPRYKVTKRGQDVALRCDPISGHVSLYWYRQALGQGPEFLTYFNYEAQQDKSGLPNDRFSAERPEGSISTLTIQRTEQRDSAMYRCASSLNVASSNEKLFFGSGTQLSVL.

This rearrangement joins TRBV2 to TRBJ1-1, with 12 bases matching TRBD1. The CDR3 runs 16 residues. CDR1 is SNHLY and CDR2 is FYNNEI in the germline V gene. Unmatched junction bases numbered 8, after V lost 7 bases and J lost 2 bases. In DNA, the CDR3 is TGTGCCAGCACCCGGGACAGGGGGCGTGTAAACACTGAAGCTTTCTTT. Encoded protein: CASTRDRGRVNTEAFF.

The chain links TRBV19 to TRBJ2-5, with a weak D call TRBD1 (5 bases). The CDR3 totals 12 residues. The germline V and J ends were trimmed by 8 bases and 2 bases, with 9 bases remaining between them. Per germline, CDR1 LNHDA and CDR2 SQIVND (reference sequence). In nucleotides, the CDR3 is TGTGCCAGTGGGGCAGGGCAAGAGACCCAGTACTTC. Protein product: CASGAGQETQYF.

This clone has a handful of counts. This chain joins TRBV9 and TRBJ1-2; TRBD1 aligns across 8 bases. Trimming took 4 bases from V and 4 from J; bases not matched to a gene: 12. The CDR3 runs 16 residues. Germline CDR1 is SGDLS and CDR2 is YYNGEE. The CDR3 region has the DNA TGTGCCAGCAGCCCGGGACAGGCGCCCCGAAGCTATGGCTACACCTTC. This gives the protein CASSPGQAPRSYGYTF.

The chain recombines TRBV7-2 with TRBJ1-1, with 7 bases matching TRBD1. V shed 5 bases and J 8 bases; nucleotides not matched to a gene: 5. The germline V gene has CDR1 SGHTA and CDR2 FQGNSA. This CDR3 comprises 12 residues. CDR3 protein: CASSLDRAEAFF. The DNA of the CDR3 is TGTGCCAGCAGCCTTGACAGGGCCGAAGCTTTCTTT.

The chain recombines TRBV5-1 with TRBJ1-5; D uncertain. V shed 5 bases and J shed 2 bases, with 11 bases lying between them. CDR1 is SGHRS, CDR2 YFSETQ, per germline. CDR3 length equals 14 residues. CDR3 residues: CASSEGSGNQPQHF. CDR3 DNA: TGCGCCAGCAGTGAGGGCAGTGGCAATCAGCCCCAGCATTTT.

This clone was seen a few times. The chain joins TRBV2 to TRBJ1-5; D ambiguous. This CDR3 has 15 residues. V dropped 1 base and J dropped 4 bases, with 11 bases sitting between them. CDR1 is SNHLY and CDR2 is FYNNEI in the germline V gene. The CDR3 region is CASSEGLAPNQPQHF. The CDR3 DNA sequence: TGTGCCAGCAGTGAAGGCCTGGCCCCAAATCAGCCCCAGCATTTT.

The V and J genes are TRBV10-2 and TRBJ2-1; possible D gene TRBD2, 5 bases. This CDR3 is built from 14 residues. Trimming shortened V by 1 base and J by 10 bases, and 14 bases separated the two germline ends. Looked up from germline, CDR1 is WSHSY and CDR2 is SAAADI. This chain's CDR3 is CASSEFMLTGEQFF. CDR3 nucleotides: TGCGCCAGCAGTGAGTTTATGCTAACGGGGGAGCAGTTCTTC.

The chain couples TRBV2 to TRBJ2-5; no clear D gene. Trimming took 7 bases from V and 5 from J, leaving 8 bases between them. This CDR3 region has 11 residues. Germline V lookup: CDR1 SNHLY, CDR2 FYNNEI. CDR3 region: CASTYKETQYF. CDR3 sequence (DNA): TGTGCCAGCACGTACAAGGAGACCCAGTACTTC. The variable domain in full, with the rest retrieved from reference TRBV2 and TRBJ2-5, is EPEVTQTPSHQVTQMGQEVILRCVPISNHLYFYWYRQILGQKVEFLVSFYNNEISEKSEIFDDQFSVERPDGSNFTLKIRSTKLEDSAMYFCASTYKETQYFGPGTRLLVL.

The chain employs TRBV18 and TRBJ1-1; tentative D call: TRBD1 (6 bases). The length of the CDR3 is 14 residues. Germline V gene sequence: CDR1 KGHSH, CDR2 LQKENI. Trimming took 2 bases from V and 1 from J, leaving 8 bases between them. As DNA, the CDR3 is TGTGCCAGCTCACCATGGGGACAGAACACTGAAGCTTTCTTT. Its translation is CASSPWGQNTEAFF. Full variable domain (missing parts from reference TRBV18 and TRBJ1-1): NAGVMQNPRHLVRRRGQEARLRCSPMKGHSHVYWYRQLPEEGLKFMVYLQKENIIDESGMPKERFSAEFPKEGPSILRIQQVVRGDSAAYFCASSPWGQNTEAFFGQGTRLTVV.

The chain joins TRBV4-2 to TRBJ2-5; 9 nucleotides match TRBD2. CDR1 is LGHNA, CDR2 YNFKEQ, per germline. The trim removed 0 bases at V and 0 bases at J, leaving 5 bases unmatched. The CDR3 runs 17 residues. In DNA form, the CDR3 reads TGTGCCAGCAGCCAAGATGTAAAGCGGGGGGACCAAGAGACCCAGTACTTC. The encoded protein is CASSQDVKRGDQETQYF.